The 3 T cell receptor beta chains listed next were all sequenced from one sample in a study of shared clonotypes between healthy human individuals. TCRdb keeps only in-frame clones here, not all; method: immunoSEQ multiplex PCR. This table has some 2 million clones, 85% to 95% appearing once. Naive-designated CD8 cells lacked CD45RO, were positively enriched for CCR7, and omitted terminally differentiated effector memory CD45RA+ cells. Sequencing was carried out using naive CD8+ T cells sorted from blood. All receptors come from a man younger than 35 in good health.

In DNA form, the CDR3 reads TGTGCCAGCAGCACTTTGACAAGCTCCTACAATGAGCAGTTCTTC. It specifies CASSTLTSSYNEQFF. This chain links TRBV7-9 with TRBJ2-1; no firm D call. The CDR3 has 15 residues. Germline loops: CDR1 SEHNR, CDR2 FQNEAQ (reference sequence). V lost 5 bases to trimming and J lost 0 bases, with 11 bases between them.

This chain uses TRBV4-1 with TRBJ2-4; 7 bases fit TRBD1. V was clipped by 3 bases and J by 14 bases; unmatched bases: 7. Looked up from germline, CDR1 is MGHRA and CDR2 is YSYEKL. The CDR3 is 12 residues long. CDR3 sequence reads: CASSHRGQEKYF. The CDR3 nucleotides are TGCGCCAGCAGCCACCGAGGACAGGAGAAGTACTTC.

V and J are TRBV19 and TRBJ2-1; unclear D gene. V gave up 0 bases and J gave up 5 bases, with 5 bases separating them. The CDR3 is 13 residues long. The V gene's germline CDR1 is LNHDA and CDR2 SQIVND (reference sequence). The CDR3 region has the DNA TGTGCCAGTAGTATAGAGTGGCACAATGAGCAGTTCTTC. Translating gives CASSIEWHNEQFF.